A single sample is the source of the 20 T cell receptor beta chains below, sequenced in a study of spatial heterogeneity in lung cancer. Time point reported: sample taken at primary tumor resection. The input material, whole RNA from tumor, nontumor lung or frozen PBMC, was sequenced unsorted. TCRdb recomputed calls from the 5' RACE reads with MiXCR, one row per CDR3 protein. Altogether around 250 distinct CDR3 sequences are present, about a fifth being singletons, with the ten largest covering 45% to 55%. Specimen: PBMCs, collected at surgery. These receptors all come from a male donor with early-stage non-small cell lung cancer.

On this clonotype itself: In a library made to pick up alpha chains, this beta chain is a stray read with a size that means little. The genes are TRBV7-2 and TRBJ2-1, with 9 bases lining up with TRBD2. CDR1 and CDR2 (germline): SGHTA, FQGNSA. V dropped 5 bases and J dropped 3; count of bases not matched to a gene: 5. The CDR3 totals 15 residues. In DNA, the CDR3 is TGTGCCAGCAGCCTTAGCGGGAGTATCTACAATGAGCAGTTCTTC. This gives the protein CASSLSGSIYNEQFF.

Comment on this clonotype: Relative to the germline gene, one junction end is altered; a read error may explain this. The library was built for alpha chains, so this beta chain is an off-target read and its size means little. The genes are TRBV6-6 and TRBJ2-7; 9 bases match TRBD1. This CDR3 has 13 amino acids. The V gene's germline CDR1 is MNHNY and CDR2 SVGAGI (reference sequence). The CDR3 DNA reads TGTGCCAGCAGTTCAACCAACAGGGGGCTTCAGACCTTC. This translates into CASSSTNRGLQTF.

Judged by abundance, this clonotype is large (0.1 to 1%). Since the library was made to target alpha chains, this beta chain is a stray read and its abundance is not meaningful. The chain recombines TRBV23-1 with TRBJ2-7, with D hard to call. TRBV23-1 is filed as an ORF, its function uncertain. The CDR3 is made up of 13 amino acids. Trimming removed 8 bases at V and 5 bases at J, with 16 bases between. For the CDR3, the DNA is TGCGCCAGCGTTCCCTGGGGAAGCCACGAGCAGTACTTC. Its translation: CASVPWGSHEQYF.

This clonotype was seen just once. This beta chain appears as a stray read in a library generated for alpha chains; its size is not informative. This rearrangement joins TRBV24-1 to TRBJ2-2; TRBD1 aligns across 9 bases. The CDR3 consists of 13 residues. CDR1 is KGHDR and CDR2 is SFDVKD in the germline V gene. Trimming took 9 bases from V and 4 from J; bases not matched to a gene: 2. CDR3 loop: CATADRGTGELFF. The CDR3, as DNA: TGTGCCACCGCGGACAGGGGCACCGGGGAGCTGTTTTTT.

Comments on this clonotype: This beta chain is an unintended read in a library built for alpha chains; its size means little. The CDR3: CSALPLMNTEAFF. CDR3 bases: TGCAGCGCCTTACCCCTGATGAACACTGAAGCTTTCTTT. The gene calls are TRBV29-1 and TRBJ1-1; unclear D gene. V lost 7 bases and J lost 0, with 12 bases in between. The germline CDR1 and CDR2 sequences are SQVTM and ANQGSEA. This CDR3 has 13 residues. Full variable domain (rest looked up from reference TRBV29-1 and TRBJ1-1): SAVISQKPSRDICQRGTSLTIQCQVDSQVTMMFWYRQQPGQSLTLIATANQGSEATYESGFVIDKFPISRPNLTFSTLTVSNMSPEDSSIYLCSALPLMNTEAFFGQGTRLTVV.

On this clonotype itself: Given a much more abundant clone one base away, this may be a read error. In a library made to pick up alpha chains, this beta chain is a stray read with a size that means little. The chain links TRBV7-3 to TRBJ2-1; maybe TRBD2 (6 bases). Germline values: CDR1 SGHTA, CDR2 FQGTGA. This CDR3 has 15 amino acids. V lost 8 bases and J 2 bases, leaving 16 bases between the germline ends. The CDR3 DNA reads TGTGCCAGCGGTATAACTAGCAGACCCTACAATGAGCAGTTCTTC. Translating it yields CASGITSRPYNEQFF.

This clonotype was observed a handful of times. This beta chain is off target for a library built for alpha chains, so its abundance means little. The V and J genes are TRBV9 and TRBJ2-1, with D unclear. The CDR3 is made up of 17 amino acids. Germline V CDR1 and CDR2: SGDLS, YYNGEE. The V and J ends lost 0 bases and 1 base respectively, with 14 bases between them. The CDR3 spells CASSVEAPFGSYNEQFF. The CDR3 DNA follows: TGTGCCAGCAGCGTAGAGGCTCCCTTCGGGTCCTACAATGAGCAGTTCTTC.

This clonotype rates as large. For a library built for alpha chains, this beta chain is a stray read; little rests on its size. The chain recombines TRBV7-6 with TRBJ1-1; D is unresolved. The germline V gene has CDR1 SGHVS and CDR2 FNYEAQ. This CDR3 comprises 12 residues. Trimming removed 2 bases at V and 1 base at J, with 2 bases between. DNA of the CDR3: TGTGCCAGCAGCTTACAGAACACTGAAGCTTTCTTT. Encoded protein: CASSLQNTEAFF.

This clonotype was observed a handful of times. This beta chain lies outside the target of a library built for alpha chains; its clone size means little. The chain uses TRBV28 and TRBJ2-3, with D perhaps matching TRBD1 or TRBD2 (5 bases each). The CDR3 loop spans 14 amino acids. The germline V and J ends were trimmed by 3 bases and 2 bases, with 9 bases remaining between them. Germline V gene data show CDR1 as MDHEN and CDR2 as SYDVKM. The CDR3 is CASSFTGTTDTQYF. In DNA, the CDR3 is TGTGCCAGCAGTTTCACGGGGACCACAGATACGCAGTATTTT.

This clonotype qualifies as large. Little can be read into the size of this beta chain, an off-target read in a library designed for alpha chains. The gene calls are TRBV5-1 and TRBJ2-3, with TRBD2 identical over 8 bases. Germline V lookup: CDR1 SGHRS, CDR2 YFSETQ. The CDR3 sequence is 15 residues long. Losses at the gene ends were 3 bases for V and 0 bases for J; bases not matched to a gene: 3. This CDR3 is CASSSSGRSTDTQYF. The CDR3 bases are TGCGCCAGCAGCTCCAGCGGGAGAAGCACAGATACGCAGTATTTT.

By share, this clonotype counts as large (0.1 to 1%). Since it is a stray read in a library aimed at alpha chains, this beta chain has a size that is not meaningful. The CDR3 sequence: CASSYSMGWAFF. CDR3 DNA sequence: TGTGCCAGCAGTTACTCGATGGGCTGGGCTTTCTTT. The rearrangement uses TRBV6-2 or TRBV6-3 and TRBJ1-1, with D unclear. Per the germline V gene, CDR1 is MNHEY and CDR2 is SVGEGT. This CDR3 is built from 12 residues. With 0 bases removed from V and 11 bases from J, the gap between germline ends came to 10 bases.

To note about this clonotype: This beta chain represents an off-target read in a library built for alpha chains; its size is of limited meaning. The chain recombines TRBV4-2 with TRBJ2-3; perhaps TRBD2 as D (5 bases). V was trimmed by 6 bases and J by 0 bases, leaving 7 bases between them. Germline loops: CDR1 LGHNA, CDR2 YNFKEQ. The CDR3 totals 13 residues. The CDR3 DNA reads TGTGCCAGCAGAAGCGGAAGCACAGATACGCAGTATTTT. Translating it yields CASRSGSTDTQYF.

As concerns this clonotype: Found in a library prepared for alpha chains, this beta chain is an off-target read, and its abundance has little meaning. This chain joins TRBV28 and TRBJ2-3; D may be TRBD1 (5 bases). The CDR3 length is 18 residues. Trimming pared 2 bases from V and 5 bases from J, leaving 23 bases between. Germline lookup yields CDR1 MDHEN and CDR2 SYDVKM. CDR3 bases: TGTGCCAGCAGTTTAGATCGGTCAGGGCGAAACTCCCTAGATACGCAGTATTTT. Its protein is CASSLDRSGRNSLDTQYF.

This clonotype is classed as hyperexpanded (1% or more). This beta chain lies outside the target of a library built for alpha chains; its clone size means little. The chain joins TRBV20-1 to TRBJ2-1; 14 bases are shared with TRBD2. The CDR3 totals 14 residues. The germline CDR1 and CDR2 sequences are DFQATT and SNEGSKA (reference sequence). V dropped 7 bases and J dropped 6; count of bases not matched to a gene: 5. Written as DNA, the CDR3 is TGCAGTGGACAAGGACTAGCGGGAGGCAATGAGCAGTTCTTC. Protein sequence: CSGQGLAGGNEQFF.

This clonotype was seen a few times. This beta chain came through as a stray read in a library set up for alpha chains, and its size says little. This chain connects TRBV12-3 or TRBV12-4 to TRBJ2-1; no reliable D call. V was trimmed by 2 bases and J by 7 bases, leaving 3 bases between them. The CDR3 consists of 11 residues. CDR3 residues: CASSLINEQFF. CDR3 bases: TGTGCCAGCAGTTTAATAAATGAGCAGTTCTTC.

As to this clonotype: This beta chain is an unintended read in a library built for alpha chains; its size means little. The chain carries TRBV5-1 and TRBJ2-3, with no clear D. The CDR3 length is 14 residues. V gave up 0 bases and J gave up 2 bases, with 7 bases separating them. CDR1 is SGHRS, CDR2 YFSETQ, per germline. The CDR3 coding sequence is TGCGCCAGCAGCTTGGAAGGATACACAGATACGCAGTATTTT. Its protein is CASSLEGYTDTQYF.

Worth noting for this clonotype: For a library built for alpha chains, this beta chain is a stray read; little rests on its size. CDR3 in DNA: TGTGCCAGCAGCCCTGGCCCCTTAAGGGAGCTGTTTTTT. Translated: CASSPGPLRELFF. The chain employs TRBV7-9 and TRBJ2-2; D gene unclear. The CDR3 runs 13 residues. The germline CDR1 and CDR2 sequences are SEHNR and FQNEAQ (reference sequence). With 5 bases removed from V and 9 bases from J, the gap between germline ends came to 13 bases.

In its sample, this clonotype ranks as large. This beta chain is an off-target read within a library intended for alpha chains, so its frequency means little. This chain links TRBV25-1 with TRBJ2-3, with 8 bases fitting TRBD2. Germline CDR1 and CDR2: MGHDK and SYGVNS. There are 15 residues in the CDR3. V was clipped by 8 bases and J by 3 bases; unmatched bases: 10. CDR3 in amino acids: CASGVGAGDTDTQYF. Here the CDR3 DNA reads TGTGCCAGCGGCGTTGGAGCGGGGGATACAGATACGCAGTATTTT.

Notes on this clonotype: Because the library targeted alpha chains, this beta chain is an off-target read whose size means little. The chain uses TRBV11-3 and TRBJ2-3, with unresolved D. The CDR3 has 12 amino acids. V lost 4 bases and J lost 4, with 6 bases in between. Germline CDR1 SGHNT, CDR2 YENEEA. For the CDR3, the DNA is TGTGCCAGCAGCTCGGCCGCAGATACGCAGTATTTT. Protein: CASSSAADTQYF.

By sample fraction, this clonotype is large. Being off target in a library aimed at alpha chains, this beta chain has a size of little meaning. CDR3: CASSGGQGENIQYF. The CDR3 nucleotides read TGTGCCAGCAGTGGGGGACAGGGGGAAAACATTCAGTACTTC. The genes are TRBV6-6 and TRBJ2-4, with 11 bases identical to TRBD1. CDR3 size: 14 residues. The germline gives CDR1 MNHNY, CDR2 SVGAGI (reference sequence). The V gene end was trimmed by 5 bases and the J gene end by 5 bases; junction bases not matched to a gene: 2.